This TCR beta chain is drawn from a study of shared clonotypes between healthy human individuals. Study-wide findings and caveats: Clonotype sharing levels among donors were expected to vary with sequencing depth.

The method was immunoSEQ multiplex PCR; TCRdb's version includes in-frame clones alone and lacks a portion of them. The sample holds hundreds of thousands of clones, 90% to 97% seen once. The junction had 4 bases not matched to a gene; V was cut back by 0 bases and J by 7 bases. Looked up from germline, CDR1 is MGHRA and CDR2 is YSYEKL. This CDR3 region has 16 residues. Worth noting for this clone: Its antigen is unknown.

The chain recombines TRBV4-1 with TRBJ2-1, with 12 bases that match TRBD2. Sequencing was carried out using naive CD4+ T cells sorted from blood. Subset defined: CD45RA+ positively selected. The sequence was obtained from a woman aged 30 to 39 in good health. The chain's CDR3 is CASSQETSGRRNEQFF. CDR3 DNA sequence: TGCGCCAGCAGCCAAGAAACTAGCGGGAGGCGGAATGAGCAGTTCTTC.